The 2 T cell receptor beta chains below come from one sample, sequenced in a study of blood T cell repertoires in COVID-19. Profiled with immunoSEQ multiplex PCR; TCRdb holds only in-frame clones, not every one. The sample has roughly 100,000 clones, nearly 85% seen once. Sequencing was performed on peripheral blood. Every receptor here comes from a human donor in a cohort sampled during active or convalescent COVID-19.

This chain's CDR3 is CSVRDTKNIQYF. In DNA form, the CDR3 reads TGCAGCGTTAGGGACACCAAAAACATTCAGTACTTC. V is TRBV29-1 and J is TRBJ2-4, with a possible D match to TRBD1 (6 bases). Per the germline V gene, CDR1 is SQVTM and CDR2 is ANQGSEA. V dropped 5 bases and J dropped 2 bases, with 7 bases sitting between them. This CDR3 is 12 amino acids long.

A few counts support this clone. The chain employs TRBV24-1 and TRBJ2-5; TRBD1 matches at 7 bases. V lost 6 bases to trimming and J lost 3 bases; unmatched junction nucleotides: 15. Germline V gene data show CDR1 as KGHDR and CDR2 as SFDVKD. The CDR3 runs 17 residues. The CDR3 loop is CATSPSLHRGTEETQYF. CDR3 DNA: TGTGCCACCAGTCCTTCCCTCCACAGGGGAACGGAAGAGACCCAGTACTTC.